These 6 T cell receptor beta chains share one sample of origin, sequenced in a study of PD-L1 blockade in urothelial cancer. Stated time point: pretreatment peripheral blood. Assay used: immunoSEQ multiplex PCR; TCRdb lists only in-frame clones, some missing. Among tens of thousands of clones listed, roughly 80% were seen once. The material sequenced was PBMCs, taken around atezolizumab (anti-PD-L1) treatment. These receptors originate from a man between 65 and 80 years old with urothelial cancer.

This clone was picked up one time. CDR3 in DNA: TGTGCCAGCAGCGTAGGCCCCGGGGGGGAGACCCAGTACTTC. Amino acids: CASSVGPGGETQYF. V usage is TRBV9 and J usage is TRBJ2-5; 7 bases align to TRBD2. V gave up 0 bases and J gave up 5 bases; unmatched junction bases: 4. This CDR3 region has 14 residues. Germline V CDR1 and CDR2: SGDLS, YYNGEE.

CDR3 loop: CSVEDGKKTQYF. In nucleotides, the CDR3 is TGCAGCGTTGAAGACGGGAAAAAGACCCAGTACTTC. The chain combines TRBV29-1 with TRBJ2-5, with D perhaps TRBD2 (5 bases). V lost 0 bases to trimming and J lost 6 bases, with 8 bases between them. The CDR3 consists of 12 residues. Germline values: CDR1 SQVTM, CDR2 ANQGSEA. Looking up the rest from reference TRBV29-1 and TRBJ2-5 gives the full variable domain: SAVISQKPSRDICQRGTSLTIQCQVDSQVTMMFWYRQQPGQSLTLIATANQGSEATYESGFVIDKFPISRPNLTFSTLTVSNMSPEDSSIYLCSVEDGKKTQYFGPGTRLLVL.

The chain is built from TRBV6-5 and TRBJ1-2; possibly TRBD1 for D (6 bases). This CDR3 is built from 13 residues. V gave up 7 bases and J gave up 5 bases, with 14 bases separating them. Germline assignment: CDR1 MNHEY and CDR2 SVGAGI. The CDR3 DNA follows: TGTGCCAGCACCCCCAGGGGCGCATATGGCTACACCTTC. It encodes CASTPRGAYGYTF.

This chain uses TRBV5-5 with TRBJ2-7; possible D gene TRBD2, 5 bases. V gave up 0 bases and J gave up 3 bases, with 13 bases separating them. Germline assignment: CDR1 SGHKS and CDR2 YYEKEE (reference sequence). This CDR3 spans 15 amino acids. CDR3 in amino acids: CASSLVEGTNYEQYF. CDR3 bases: TGTGCCAGCAGCTTGGTTGAGGGAACCAACTACGAGCAGTACTTC.

V gene TRBV23-1 combines with J gene TRBJ2-6, with 9 bases identical to TRBD1. TRBV23-1 is identified as an open reading frame with a role that is uncertain. This CDR3 has 20 amino acids. With 2 bases clipped from V and 0 bases from J, the junction kept 11 bases outside the gene matches. CDR3 in amino acids: CASSQPGGQGIYSGANVLTF. The CDR3 nucleotides read TGCGCCAGCAGTCAACCGGGGGGACAGGGAATTTACTCTGGGGCCAACGTCCTGACTTTC.

The chain couples TRBV7-3 to TRBJ2-1, with 11 bases matching TRBD2. Per the germline V gene, CDR1 is SGHTA and CDR2 is FQGTGA. This CDR3 spans 15 amino acids. Trimming removed 5 bases from V and 8 bases from J; junction bases left unmatched: 8. Here the CDR3 DNA reads TGTGCCAGCAGCCTCGGGACTAGCGGTGGTTATGAGCAGTTCTTC. It translates to CASSLGTSGGYEQFF.